This T cell receptor beta chain came from a study of response to subunit inactivated influenza vaccine (dated by TCRdb to the late 2010s). Study-level background: Deep quantitative T cell receptor repertoire profiling was used in the study to track responses to a trivalent subunit inactivated influenza vaccine.

V is cut by 1 base and J by 4 bases, and the space between the germline ends is 6 bases. CDR1 is given as DFQATT and CDR2 as SNEGSKA, both from the germline V gene (reference sequence). CDR3 length: 12 amino acids, cysteine to phenylalanine. The only DNA kept is the CDR3, 36 bases in frame from the first base. This clonotype was seen a handful of times. Its antigen is currently not known. No much larger clone is present one base from it, and per-base qualities are unavailable. The receptor library was made with RT-PCR. This sample was sequenced with an Illumina HiSeq 2500. TCRdb passed the public sequencing reads through fastp at Q25 and MiXCR, retaining productive beta sequences. Identical CDR3 protein sequences are pooled into one entry, listed with their most common genes and DNA. The sample table contains hundreds of thousands of distinct CDR3 sequences; only one count was recorded for around 8% of them. The ten largest clones capture 13% of the sample.

Results and caveats for the whole study, not just this receptor: The authors suggested that each seasonal influenza vaccination may recruit only a limited number of new T cells.

The source was PBMCs from blood, collected about 23 months after vaccination. This chain joins TRBV20-1 to TRBJ2-3; the D gene lacks a confident call. The clonotype comes from a man aged 50-75 years who received an inactivated influenza vaccine. Donor details come from another sample of the same person, matched by shared clones. The DNA sequence is given as TGCAGTGCTAGAGTGGTCGCAGATACGCAGTATTTT. Translated, this gives CSARVVADTQYF.